This T cell receptor (beta chain) was sequenced for a study of cytomegalovirus exposure and HLA in healthy donors. Notes on the study in general: The authors later found most CMV-associated TCR beta chains appeared HLA-restricted. HLA-A and HLA-B allele assignments for most subjects were reportedly predicted accurately using TCR beta sequences. An assumption of roughly uniform sequencing depth across donors underlay the presence/absence analyses. Later examination showed HLA-associated TCR beta chains had greater clonal expansion than equally common others.

CDR1 is SGHRS, CDR2 YFSETQ, per germline. This CDR3 has 13 residues. V lost 4 bases and J lost 4, with 11 bases in between. Worth noting for this clone: Its antigen is undetermined.

PCR was performed using 60 Vbeta and 13 Jbeta primers. TCRdb keeps only in-frame clones here, not all; method: immunoSEQ multiplex PCR. In the table there are roughly 120,000 clones, 75% to 80% of which are singletons. This chain links TRBV5-1 with TRBJ1-2; possibly TRBD1 for D (5 bases). This TCR came from a man aged 40-55 years in good health and CMV-seronegative. The sequenced material came from PBMCs. CDR3 sequence reads: CASSHGASYGYTF. DNA of the CDR3: TGCGCCAGCAGCCATGGGGCGAGCTATGGCTACACCTTC. Together with reference TRBV5-1 and TRBJ1-2, the CDR3 gives the full variable domain: KAGVTQTPRYLIKTRGQQVTLSCSPISGHRSVSWYQQTPGQGLQFLFEYFSETQRNKGNFPGRFSGRQFSNSRSEMNVSTLELGDSALYLCASSHGASYGYTFGSGTRLTVV.